This T cell receptor beta chain was found in a study of cytomegalovirus exposure and HLA in healthy donors. Study at large: An early data release held approximately 85 million unique TCRs from HLA-typed donors. Study results and limitations: In an earlier analysis, productive rearrangement rates for most beta V segments clustered near 87% or 30%.

PCR involved 60 Vbeta and 13 Jbeta primers. How the authors handled the data: Counted up in a later analysis, unique TCR beta chains came to about 80 million, with some 9.9 million shared. Libraries were prepared by immunoSEQ multiplex PCR; TCRdb keeps only in-frame clonotypes and omits some of them. That table is the source of V, J and clone size, and D and trimming were worked out from the DNA. The table shows about 140,000 clones, with over 75% occurring only once. Of note for this clone: Antigen unknown.

The TCR was taken from a middle-aged man in good health and CMV-seronegative. Sequenced sample: PBMCs.

Here the CDR3 reads CASSSGQGSAYEQYF. CDR3 in DNA: TGTGCCAGCAGCTCGGGACAGGGGAGTGCCTACGAGCAGTACTTC. The chain recombines TRBV7-9 with TRBJ2-7, with 10 bases identical to TRBD1. This CDR3 is 15 amino acids long. V shed 4 bases, J shed 2 bases, and the junction held 5 bases outside the gene matches. Germline V lookup: CDR1 SEHNR, CDR2 FQNEAQ (reference sequence). The whole variable domain, remainder taken from reference TRBV7-9 and TRBJ2-7, is DTGVSQNPRHKITKRGQNVTFRCDPISEHNRLYWYRQTLGQGPEFLTYFQNEAQLEKSRLLSDRFSAERPKGSFSTLEIQRTEQGDSAMYLCASSSGQGSAYEQYFGPGTRLTVT.